The 14 T cell receptor beta chains below come from one sample, sequenced in a study of blood T cell repertoires in COVID-19. The repertoire was sequenced with immunoSEQ multiplex PCR; TCRdb's copy has only in-frame clones and lacks some. This sample has 200,000 or so clones; about four fifths occur once, and the top ten carry nearly 5%. The sequenced material came from PBMCs or T cells enriched from blood (not recorded which). Receptors originate from a woman aged 45-59 years who had been exposed to COVID-19.

The chain uses TRBV6-5 and TRBJ1-2, with TRBD1 matching 7 bases. The V gene's germline CDR1 is MNHEY and CDR2 SVGAGI. J lost 0 bases, V lost 8 bases, and 3 bases had no gene match. The CDR3 has 13 residues. CDR3 in amino acids: CASRQGSNYGYTF. The CDR3 nucleotides are TGTGCCAGCCGACAGGGCTCTAACTATGGCTACACCTTC.

The rearrangement joins TRBV30 to TRBJ1-1; 8 bases are shared with TRBD1. The V gene end was trimmed by 2 bases and the J gene end by 3 bases; junction bases not matched to a gene: 5. Germline V lookup: CDR1 GTSNPN, CDR2 SVGIG (reference sequence). This CDR3 has 14 amino acids. In DNA, the CDR3 is TGTGCCTGGAGTCACAGGGGGTGGGACACTGAAGCTTTCTTT. Protein sequence: CAWSHRGWDTEAFF.

The chain joins TRBV5-5 to TRBJ1-4, with D maybe TRBD1 (6 bases). Per the germline V gene, CDR1 is SGHKS and CDR2 is YYEKEE (reference sequence). V dropped 0 bases and J dropped 6 bases, with 12 bases sitting between them. This CDR3 has 15 amino acids. CDR3 bases: TGTGCCAGCAGCTTGGAGGGTCAGGGGTATGAAAAACTGTTTTTT. This translates into CASSLEGQGYEKLFF.

The J gene is TRBJ2-5, the V gene TRBV5-1; 7 bases agree with TRBD1. J was trimmed by 4 bases and V by 4 bases; bases with no gene match: 4. CDR3 length equals 13 residues. Germline V gene lookup returns CDR1 SGHRS and CDR2 YFSETQ. This chain's CDR3 is CASSTRQGETQYF. The CDR3 DNA is TGCGCCAGCAGCACAAGACAGGGAGAGACCCAGTACTTC. Filled out from reference TRBV5-1 and TRBJ2-5, the complete variable domain reads KAGVTQTPRYLIKTRGQQVTLSCSPISGHRSVSWYQQTPGQGLQFLFEYFSETQRNKGNFPGRFSGRQFSNSRSEMNVSTLELGDSALYLCASSTRQGETQYFGPGTRLLVL.

This clone was recorded once. The V and J genes are TRBV19 and TRBJ1-4; 8 bases align to TRBD1. The V gene's germline CDR1 is LNHDA and CDR2 SQIVND (reference sequence). Unmatched junction bases numbered 9, after V lost 8 bases and J lost 7 bases. The CDR3 totals 14 residues. DNA of the CDR3: TGTGCCAGTTCCTCTACAGGGGGGGCTGAAAAACTGTTTTTT. Its protein is CASSSTGGAEKLFF.

The V call is TRBV5-5, the J call TRBJ1-2; D unclear. Trimming removed 3 bases at V and 4 bases at J, with 13 bases between. Germline CDR1 and CDR2: SGHKS and YYEKEE (reference sequence). The CDR3 runs to 14 residues. In DNA, the CDR3 is TGTGCCAGCAGCTCCCGGACGGGAAGCTATGGCTACACCTTC. Translating gives CASSSRTGSYGYTF.

This clone has only one observation. CDR3 DNA sequence: TGCGCCAGCAGCCCCGAAGGCAGGGTAACTGAAGCTTTCTTT. Protein sequence: CASSPEGRVTEAFF. The rearrangement links TRBV5-1 to TRBJ1-1; weak D call: TRBD1 (5 bases). Germline CDR1 is SGHRS and CDR2 is YFSETQ. The V end lost 4 bases, the J end lost 5 bases, and 15 bases lay between the germline ends. CDR3 size: 14 residues.

V is TRBV10-2 and J is TRBJ2-5, with TRBD2 identical over 10 bases. Looked up from germline, CDR1 is WSHSY and CDR2 is SAAADI. Losses at the gene ends were 9 bases for V and 5 bases for J; bases not matched to a gene: 12. The CDR3 is 15 residues long. CDR3 nucleotides: TGCGCCAGTAAGCCTACTAGCGGGGAAGGGGAGACCCAGTACTTC. Its protein is CASKPTSGEGETQYF.

This clone showed up just once. The chain joins TRBV7-6 to TRBJ1-2; D perhaps matches TRBD1 (5 bases). Per germline, CDR1 SGHVS and CDR2 FNYEAQ. The ends were cut back, 5 bases at V and 4 bases at J, with 11 bases in the middle. The CDR3 is 13 amino acids. This CDR3 is CASSPQRGYGYTF. CDR3 bases: TGTGCCAGCAGCCCCCAAAGGGGCTATGGCTACACCTTC.

The rearrangement links TRBV10-1 to TRBJ1-1, with D uncertain. This CDR3 region has 14 residues. Trimming cost V 2 bases and J 5 bases, with 12 bases left between them. Germline V gene data show CDR1 as WNHNN and CDR2 as SYGVQD (reference sequence). The CDR3 coding sequence is TGCGCCAGCAGTGAGACTCTCCTCGGGACTGAAGCTTTCTTT. Translated: CASSETLLGTEAFF.

This clone showed up just a few times. The chain has TRBV3-1 (or the pseudogene TRBV3-2) and TRBJ1-2; D is possibly TRBD1 (5 bases). The CDR3 runs to 13 residues. The ends were cut back, 8 bases at V and 3 bases at J, with 13 bases in the middle. Germline loops: CDR1 LGHDT, CDR2 YNNKEL (reference sequence). Here the CDR3 DNA reads TGTGCCAGCCGAAGACGGGGGTACTATGGCTACACCTTC. Its protein product is CASRRRGYYGYTF.

This chain joins TRBV28 and TRBJ1-4; TRBD1 aligns across 7 bases. Germline values: CDR1 MDHEN, CDR2 SYDVKM. CDR3 length equals 14 residues. Trimming cost V 5 bases and J 8 bases; bases outside gene matches: 8. The DNA for the CDR3 is TGTGCCAGCAGTCAATACAGGGGAGGCGAAAAACTGTTTTTT. Translating gives CASSQYRGGEKLFF.

In its sample, this clone was seen once. The chain couples TRBV28 to TRBJ1-2; 7 bases agree with TRBD1. CDR1 is MDHEN, CDR2 SYDVKM, per germline. Losses at the gene ends were 2 bases for V and 4 bases for J; bases not matched to a gene: 7. There are 15 residues in the CDR3. DNA of the CDR3: TGTGCCAGCAGTTTAGGGTCAGGGGGATCCTATGGCTACACCTTC. It translates to CASSLGSGGSYGYTF.

The genes are TRBV5-6 and TRBJ2-7; TRBD1 matches at 10 bases. V was clipped by 2 bases and J by 7 bases; unmatched bases: 15. The CDR3 covers 17 residues. Germline-derived CDR1 and CDR2 are SGHDT and YYEEEE. CDR3 in DNA: TGTGCCAGCAGCTTCAGGCTGCTAGGGGACAGGGGAGGGGAGCAGTACTTC. It specifies CASSFRLLGDRGGEQYF.